This record looks at one T cell receptor beta chain sequence and its context. Its antigen is currently unknown. These data are taken from a study of long-term antiretroviral therapy in people with HIV. General observations from the study: Blood draws took place between about 2004 and 2018 and possibly involved older ART regimens. CDR3 length ranges were narrower in HIV repertoires than in controls.

The CDR3 extends over 14 amino acids. Per the germline V gene, CDR1 is SGHNT and CDR2 is YYREEE (reference sequence). Trimming left V 4 bases short and J 0 bases short, with 7 bases between. Researchers ran immunoSEQ v3.0 at survey level. The protocol was immunoSEQ multiplex PCR, while the TCRdb copy is restricted to in-frame clones and leaves out a portion. The sample yields around 19,000 clones, approximately 80% seen once. The receptor was derived from a man in his fifties with HIV. V gene TRBV5-4 combines with J gene TRBJ2-2; D gene uncertain. The source material was unsorted PBMCs, sampled 0.3 years before starting antiretroviral therapy. The DNA for the CDR3 is TGTGCCAGCAGCCCGGATTCGAACACCGGGGAGCTGTTTTTT. It yields the protein CASSPDSNTGELFF.